One sample yielded the 10 T cell receptor beta chains listed below, sequenced in a study of post-analysis software for immune sequencing data (dated by TCRdb to the mid-2010s). Overall study outcomes, separate from this receptor: About 5 TRBV segments, including TRBV5-6, TRBV5-1 and TRBV20-1, were significantly more frequent in patients than controls.

Library generation was performed with PCR. Data came from an Illumina HiSeq 2500. To reduce PCR and sequencing biases, unique molecular identifiers were incorporated into the TCR beta cDNA libraries. In-frame beta chains were kept once TCRdb had trimmed the public reads at Q25 with fastp and called clones with MiXCR. Merged by CDR3 protein, the rows form single entries marked with the most common genes and DNA. For this sample there are hundreds of thousands of distinct CDR3 sequences; less than 40% appear just once. 4.5% to 5.5% of the sample goes to the ten largest clones. The antigens for these receptors are not known. The source material was blood. The receptor set was obtained from a girl aged 5 to 17 with multiple sclerosis.

This clonotype was seen only a few times. One base away lies a much larger clone, so this may be a sequencing read error. This rearrangement joins TRBV5-1 to TRBJ1-2; 7 bases are shared with TRBD1. CDR3 size: 14 residues. Germline V gives CDR1 SGHRS, CDR2 YFSETQ. The CDR3 DNA reads TGCGCCAGCAGAACGGAGACAGGGCCCTATGGCTGCACCTTC. Encoded protein: CASRTETGPYGCTF. Drawing the rest from reference TRBV5-1 and TRBJ1-2, the complete variable domain is KAGVTQTPRYLIKTRGQQVTLSCSPISGHRSVSWYQQTPGQGLQFLFEYFSETQRNKGNFPGRFSGRQFSNSRSEMNVSTLELGDSALYLCASRTETGPYGCTFGSGTRLTVV.

This clonotype was seen once. A much larger clone is a single base away; this may be a read error. V gene TRBV7-8 combines with J gene TRBJ2-1, with TRBD2 identical over 7 bases. CDR1 and CDR2 (germline): SGHVS, FQNEAQ. The CDR3 is 12 residues long. In nucleotides, the CDR3 is TGCGCCGCCGGGAGGTCGGAAAATGAGCAGGTCTTC. Translated, it gives CAAGRSENEQVF.

This clonotype was detected ten times or more. V is TRBV10-3 and J is TRBJ2-1; D ambiguous. The germline CDR1 and CDR2 sequences are ENHRY and SYGVKD. Between the trimmed V and J ends, which lost 4 bases and 9 bases, there was a span of 10 bases. The CDR3 is 12 amino acids. The CDR3 region is CAISGQAGEQFF. The CDR3 DNA reads TGTGCCATCAGTGGTCAGGCAGGTGAGCAGTTCTTC.

This sequence joins TRBV4-1 and TRBJ2-5, with 12 nucleotides matching TRBD2. The DNA end lines up better with TRBJ2-1; the J call may be wrong. The CDR3 is made up of 15 amino acids. Per germline, CDR1 MGHRA and CDR2 YSYEKL. Here the CDR3 DNA reads TGCGCCCGCGCCACTAGCGGGGGGTCCCAAGAGACCCAGTTCTTC. This translates into CARATSGGSQETQFF.

This clonotype was observed a handful of times. It may be a read error: a sequence one base away is much more abundant. The chain couples TRBV5-8 to TRBJ2-7, with 9 bases aligning to TRBD2. CDR3 size: 16 residues. With 0 bases clipped from V and 4 bases from J, the junction kept 8 bases outside the gene matches. Germline V gives CDR1 SGHTS, CDR2 YDEGEE. The DNA of the CDR3 is TGTGCCAGCAGCTTGGTCCTCCTAGCGGGGAGGTACGAGCAGTACTTC. Protein sequence: CASSLVLLAGRYEQYF.

The table lists this clonotype with many counts. The chain employs TRBV6-5 and TRBJ2-2; no firm D call. The CDR3 length is 13 residues. V was shortened by 6 bases and J by 3 bases, with 8 bases between the two germline ends. The germline gives CDR1 MNHEY, CDR2 SVGAGI. CDR3 nucleotides: TGTGCCAGCAGCCTGAGCCACACCGGGGAGCTGTTTTTT. Residues: CASSLSHTGELFF.

The table lists this clonotype with a few counts. A much larger clone differs by one base, so this may be a read error. The chain employs TRBV6-2 or TRBV6-3 and TRBJ2-7; TRBD1 agrees at 8 bases. In germline, CDR1 is MNHEY, CDR2 SVGEGT. The CDR3 has 16 amino acids. The V and J ends lost 0 bases and 0 bases, in that order; junction bases with no gene match: 4. CDR3 nucleotides: TGTGCCAGCAGTTACTCATGGGACAGGAGCTCCTACGAGCAGTACTTC. Translating it yields CASSYSWDRSSYEQYF.

Points on this clonotype: Since a much larger clone is just one base distant, this may be a read error. The chain couples TRBV10-3 to TRBJ2-7, with TRBD2 matching 9 bases. The CDR3 is 15 residues long. The V gene's germline CDR1 is ENHRY and CDR2 SYGVKD. V lost 4 bases to trimming and J lost 7 bases; unmatched junction nucleotides: 11. CDR3 in amino acids: CAISGGTSRHNEQYF. As DNA, the CDR3 is TGTGCCATCAGTGGGGGGACTAGCAGACACAATGAGCAGTACTTC.

This clonotype was observed at least ten times. The V and J genes are TRBV20-1 and TRBJ2-1; the D gene is possibly TRBD2 (5 bases). Trimming cost V 0 bases and J 7 bases, with 13 bases left between them. Germline V gene data show CDR1 as DFQATT and CDR2 as SNEGSKA (reference sequence). This CDR3 has 14 amino acids. The CDR3 DNA is TGCAGTGCTAGAGATCCAAGGACGGGGAATGAGCAGTTCTTC. This translates into CSARDPRTGNEQFF.

V and J are TRBV27 and TRBJ2-7; tentatively, D is TRBD1 or TRBD2 (6 bases each). The germline V gene has CDR1 MNHEY and CDR2 SMNVEV (reference sequence). Trimming shortened V by 5 bases and J by 4 bases, and 18 bases separated the two germline ends. The CDR3 runs to 15 residues. The DNA of the CDR3 is TGTGCCAGCAGTCCTTGGGGGGCGAATTCGTACGAGCAGTACTTC. As protein: CASSPWGANSYEQYF.